Described below is a single T cell receptor (beta chain) sequence and its context. The sample belongs to a study of T cells in tumors after PD-1 blockade. CDR1 is SEHNR, CDR2 FQNEAQ, per germline (reference sequence). This CDR3 region has 15 residues. The V end was cut by 5 bases, the J end by 4 bases, with 14 bases between. Data came from immunoSEQ multiplex PCR; TCRdb stores just in-frame clones and leaves some out. Counted here are around 21,000 clones, roughly 80% occurring once; the ten biggest clones make up about 25%. This rearrangement joins TRBV7-9 to TRBJ2-2; tentative D call: TRBD1 (5 bases). The receptor was derived from a human donor with advanced basal cell or squamous cell carcinoma (not recorded which). Sequencing used PBMCs, obtained after anti-PD-1 therapy. This CDR3 reads CASSHRVQGTGELFF. Written as DNA, the CDR3 is TGTGCCAGCAGCCATCGGGTTCAGGGCACCGGGGAGCTGTTTTTT.